This is a list of T cell receptor beta chains from one sample in a study of CD8 T cells in Susac syndrome. TCRdb independently ran MiXCR on the immunoSEQ multiplex PCR reads; one entry per CDR3 protein. The top ten hold 0.12% of the sample, which has 170,000 or so distinct CDR3 sequences, around 95% seen once. Sequencing input: CD4+ T cells from PBMCs. The source is a human donor with Susac syndrome. Each CDR3 is given with its conserved first and last residue. The D gene is left open where the match is weak. The size field is filled for only some rows; it gives once, few, many or a size class.

TRBV4-3	.	TRBJ2-5	.	CASSPRDGRAPGTQYF	TGCGCCAGCAGCCCAAGGGATGGACGGGCTCCGGGGACCCAGTACTTC
TRBV12-3/TRBV12-4	.	TRBJ1-1	.	CASRVQGTTEAFF	TGTGCCAGCAGAGTACAGGGAACCACTGAAGCTTTCTTT
TRBV7-9	.	TRBJ2-4	.	CASSLGGAGNIQYF	TGTGCCAGCAGCTTAGGAGGGGCCGGAAACATTCAGTACTTC
TRBV29-1	TRBD1	TRBJ2-1	.	CSVSARQGFNEQFF	TGCAGCGTGTCGGCGAGACAGGGTTTTAATGAGCAGTTCTTC
TRBV28	TRBD2	TRBJ2-5	few	CASSFLAGETQYF	TGTGCCAGCAGTTTCCTAGCGGGAGAGACCCAGTACTTC
TRBV27	.	TRBJ2-3	.	CASRGGLPFQSTDTQYF	TGTGCCAGCAGGGGGGGCCTCCCCTTCCAATCCACAGATACGCAGTATTTT
TRBV4-2	TRBD2	TRBJ2-5	.	CASSDSGGETQYF	TGTGCCAGCAGCGATAGCGGGGGAGAGACCCAGTACTTC
TRBV15	TRBD1	TRBJ2-2	.	CATRPGQGGTGELFF	TGTGCCACCAGACCGGGACAGGGCGGCACCGGGGAGCTGTTTTTT
TRBV3-1	TRBD2	TRBJ2-1	.	CASSQVSSGFYNEQFF	TGTGCCAGCAGCCAAGTATCTAGCGGGTTTTACAATGAGCAGTTCTTC
TRBV20-1	TRBD1	TRBJ1-2	.	CSARGPTGYYGYTF	TGCAGTGCTAGAGGCCCGACAGGGTACTATGGCTACACCTTC
TRBV5-1	.	TRBJ2-6	.	CASSFGNSGANVLTF	TGCGCCAGCAGCTTTGGGAACTCTGGGGCCAACGTCCTGACTTTC
TRBV3-1	TRBD1	TRBJ1-5	few	CASSLQGQPQHF	TGTGCCAGCAGTCTACAGGGGCAGCCCCAGCATTTT
TRBV7-3	.	TRBJ2-1	.	CASSLIPTGTNEQFF	TGTGCCAGCAGCTTAATCCCCACAGGGACCAATGAGCAGTTCTTC
TRBV3-1	.	TRBJ1-5	.	CASSQDLGESNQPQHF	TGTGCCAGCAGCCAAGATTTAGGGGAAAGCAATCAGCCCCAGCATTTT
TRBV5-1	TRBD1	TRBJ2-1	.	CASSLQTGGFGVNEQFF	TGCGCCAGCAGCTTACAGACAGGGGGGTTTGGTGTCAATGAGCAGTTCTTC
TRBV20-1	TRBD2	TRBJ2-7	.	CSGLAGVNEQYF	TGCAGCGGACTAGCGGGAGTCAACGAGCAGTACTTC
TRBV5-1	.	TRBJ2-3	.	CASRYSGDTQYF	TGCGCCAGCAGGTACTCCGGGGATACGCAGTATTTT
TRBV20-1	TRBD2	TRBJ2-1	.	CSARPASGDNEQFF	TGCAGTGCTAGACCCGCTAGCGGGGACAATGAGCAGTTCTTC
TRBV29-1	TRBD1	TRBJ2-3	.	CSVGTGEIDTQYF	TGCAGCGTTGGGACAGGGGAAATAGATACGCAGTATTTT
TRBV4-3	TRBD1	TRBJ1-2	.	CASSQDRTGYGYTF	TGCGCCAGCAGCCAAGACCGGACAGGGTATGGCTACACCTTC
TRBV20-1	TRBD2	TRBJ2-1	.	CSATREAWAGDEQFF	TGCAGTGCTACCCGGGAGGCGTGGGCTGGGGATGAGCAGTTCTTC
TRBV6-2/TRBV6-3	.	TRBJ2-3	.	CASSNGPFGADTQYF	TGTGCCAGCAGCAACGGACCGTTCGGGGCAGATACGCAGTATTTT
TRBV29-1	.	TRBJ2-3	.	CSVDPRFRPTDTQYF	TGCAGCGTTGACCCTCGATTTAGGCCCACAGATACGCAGTATTTT
TRBV6-1	.	TRBJ1-1	.	CASSGYRVGTTEAFF	TGTGCCAGCAGTGGCTACAGGGTGGGGACCACTGAAGCTTTCTTT
TRBV5-4	TRBD2	TRBJ2-5	few	CASSLSGRGETQYF	TGTGCCAGCAGCTTGTCAGGGAGGGGAGAGACCCAGTACTTC
TRBV5-6	.	TRBJ2-5	.	CASSSRVQETQYF	TGTGCCAGCAGCTCCCGGGTCCAGGAGACCCAGTACTTC
TRBV24-1	.	TRBJ2-3	.	CATSRGRQRGTDTQYF	TGTGCCACCAGTAGGGGCAGGCAAAGGGGCACAGATACGCAGTATTTT
TRBV6-6	TRBD1	TRBJ1-5	.	CASRSGGGGGNQPQHF	TGTGCCAGCAGGTCTGGAGGGGGCGGCGGCAATCAGCCCCAGCATTTT
TRBV2	TRBD1	TRBJ2-7	.	CASSPTGDGKQYF	TGTGCCAGCAGTCCGACAGGGGACGGTAAGCAGTACTTC
TRBV6-5	.	TRBJ2-2	.	CASSYSGGAGELFF	TGTGCCAGCAGTTACTCGGGCGGTGCCGGGGAGCTGTTTTTT
TRBV20-1	.	TRBJ2-5	.	CSASDQREETQYF	TGCAGTGCTAGCGACCAGCGGGAAGAGACCCAGTACTTC
TRBV29-1	.	TRBJ2-1	.	CSVEGPGQGVYNEQFF	TGCAGCGTTGAAGGTCCGGGACAAGGTGTTTACAATGAGCAGTTCTTC
TRBV12-3/TRBV12-4	.	TRBJ2-1	.	CASSPLRSSYNEQFF	TGTGCCAGCAGTCCCCTTCGGAGCTCCTACAATGAGCAGTTCTTC
TRBV7-2	TRBD1	TRBJ2-7	.	CASSLVGTGAEQYF	TGTGCCAGCAGCTTAGTGGGGACAGGGGCCGAGCAGTACTTC
TRBV28	TRBD1	TRBJ2-5	.	CASSFQLPGQGETQYF	TGTGCCAGCAGTTTCCAACTCCCGGGACAGGGGGAGACCCAGTACTTC
TRBV27	.	TRBJ1-2	.	CASSRRTDSGYTF	TGTGCCAGCAGCCGACGGACAGACTCTGGCTACACCTTC
TRBV29-1	.	TRBJ2-1	.	CSVPLFNEQFF	TGCAGCGTTCCCCTTTTCAATGAGCAGTTCTTC
TRBV11-2	.	TRBJ2-5	few	CASSPGSPQETQYF	TGTGCCAGCAGCCCAGGGAGCCCCCAAGAGACCCAGTACTTC
TRBV20-1	.	TRBJ2-3	.	CSALGTDTQYF	TGCAGTGCGCTGGGCACAGATACGCAGTATTTT
TRBV7-9	.	TRBJ2-3	.	CASSPRPPRPTDTQYF	TGTGCCAGCAGCCCGCGCCCGCCTAGGCCCACAGATACGCAGTATTTT
TRBV15	.	TRBJ2-3	.	CATSREGGPGTDTQYF	TGTGCCACCAGCAGAGAGGGGGGGCCGGGGACAGATACGCAGTATTTT
TRBV12-3/TRBV12-4	TRBD2	TRBJ2-1	.	CASSLWGTSGRGEQFF	TGTGCCAGCAGTTTATGGGGGACTAGCGGGAGGGGTGAGCAGTTCTTC